Listed below are T cell receptor beta chains from one sample, sequenced in a study of Ad26.COV2.S vaccination and SARS-CoV-2 variants. This table comes from immunoSEQ multiplex PCR, and its TCRdb copy is limited to in-frame clones, with some not included. The table shows about 320,000 clones, with about 86% occurring only once. Sequenced material: peripheral blood, taken in a trial of Ad26.COV2.S vaccine versus placebo. All receptors come from a person aged 18-60 years who received the Ad26.COV2.S COVID-19 vaccine or a placebo. The CDR3 runs from the conserved cysteine through the conserved F or W. A D gene is named only where the DNA matches it firmly. Some rows mark clone size as missing; the rest say once, few, many or name a class of expanded clone.

clone size: .
D gene: .
J gene: TRBJ2-1
V gene: TRBV19
CDR3 DNA: TGTGCCAGTAGTCGACAGACCCCCTACAATGAGCAGTTCTTC
CDR3 protein: CASSRQTPYNEQFF

clone size: .
D gene: .
J gene: TRBJ1-2
V gene: TRBV14
CDR3 DNA: TGTGCCAGCAGCCATGGACAGAACTATGGCTACACCTTC
CDR3 protein: CASSHGQNYGYTF

clone size: .
D gene: TRBD1
J gene: TRBJ1-2
V gene: TRBV10-3
CDR3 DNA: TGTGCCATCAGTGTCGGGACAGGGCTTAACTATGGCTACACCTTC
CDR3 protein: CAISVGTGLNYGYTF

clone size: .
D gene: TRBD2
J gene: TRBJ2-3
V gene: TRBV5-1
CDR3 DNA: TGCGCCAGCAGCTTATCGGGAGGCGATAGCACAGATACGCAGTATTTT
CDR3 protein: CASSLSGGDSTDTQYF

clone size: .
D gene: TRBD2
J gene: TRBJ2-5
V gene: TRBV30
CDR3 DNA: TGTGCCTACCGGACTAGCGGGGCGGAGACCCAGTACTTC
CDR3 protein: CAYRTSGAETQYF

clone size: .
D gene: .
J gene: TRBJ1-2
V gene: TRBV10-3
CDR3 DNA: TGTGCCACCGCCGGGGTGGGGTATGGCTACACCTTC
CDR3 protein: CATAGVGYGYTF

clone size: .
D gene: TRBD1
J gene: TRBJ1-2
V gene: TRBV27
CDR3 DNA: TGTGCCAGCAGTGCACGACAGGGGGCGGTGTATGGCTACACCTTC
CDR3 protein: CASSARQGAVYGYTF

clone size: few
D gene: TRBD1
J gene: TRBJ2-6
V gene: TRBV4-1
CDR3 DNA: TGCGCCAGCAGCCAATCACAGGGGTCTGGGGCCAACGTCCTGACTTTC
CDR3 protein: CASSQSQGSGANVLTF

clone size: .
D gene: TRBD2
J gene: TRBJ2-7
V gene: TRBV5-4
CDR3 DNA: TGTGCCAGCAGCTTGCCTAGCGGGGAGATGCAGTACTTC
CDR3 protein: CASSLPSGEMQYF

clone size: .
D gene: .
J gene: TRBJ1-1
V gene: TRBV6-1
CDR3 DNA: TGTGCCAGCAGTGAAGTGAGGGTAGGTGAAGCTTTCTTT
CDR3 protein: CASSEVRVGEAFF

clone size: .
D gene: TRBD1
J gene: TRBJ2-7
V gene: TRBV2
CDR3 DNA: TGTGCCAGCAGGTCCGAGACAGGGCCCTACGAGCAGTACTTC
CDR3 protein: CASRSETGPYEQYF

clone size: once
D gene: TRBD1
J gene: TRBJ2-2
V gene: TRBV7-8
CDR3 DNA: TGTGCCAGCAGCTCCACGACAGGGCGGAACACCGGGGAGCTGTTTTTT
CDR3 protein: CASSSTTGRNTGELFF

clone size: .
D gene: .
J gene: TRBJ1-1
V gene: TRBV29-1
CDR3 DNA: TGCAGCGTTGCGGGGGTACTGAACACTGAAGCTTTCTTT
CDR3 protein: CSVAGVLNTEAFF

clone size: once
D gene: .
J gene: TRBJ1-5
V gene: TRBV7-2
CDR3 DNA: TGTGCCAGCAGCTTCCTCAGTGGGAAGGATCCCCAGCATTTT
CDR3 protein: CASSFLSGKDPQHF

clone size: .
D gene: .
J gene: TRBJ1-1
V gene: TRBV18
CDR3 DNA: TGTGCCAGCTCACCTACAGAAATGAACACTGAAGCTTTCTTT
CDR3 protein: CASSPTEMNTEAFF

clone size: .
D gene: .
J gene: TRBJ1-1
V gene: TRBV11-2
CDR3 DNA: TGTGCCACGGGAAAACGGGTAATGAACACTGAAGCTTTCTTT
CDR3 protein: CATGKRVMNTEAFF

clone size: .
D gene: .
J gene: TRBJ1-3
V gene: TRBV14
CDR3 DNA: TGTGCCAGCAGCCATCAGGGTTCATCTGGAAACACCATATATTTT
CDR3 protein: CASSHQGSSGNTIYF

clone size: .
D gene: TRBD1
J gene: TRBJ1-3
V gene: TRBV9
CDR3 DNA: TGTGCCAGCAGCCCTCAGACAGGGAAAGCTGGAAACACCATATATTTT
CDR3 protein: CASSPQTGKAGNTIYF

clone size: few
D gene: .
J gene: TRBJ1-1
V gene: TRBV4-3
CDR3 DNA: TGCGCCAGCAGCCTCACGCAGTTTTTGAACACTGAAGCTTTCTTT
CDR3 protein: CASSLTQFLNTEAFF

clone size: .
D gene: TRBD1
J gene: TRBJ1-5
V gene: TRBV5-1
CDR3 DNA: TGCGCCAGCAGTCACGACGGGACAGCTAATCAGCCCCAGCATTTT
CDR3 protein: CASSHDGTANQPQHF

clone size: .
D gene: .
J gene: TRBJ2-7
V gene: TRBV5-4
CDR3 DNA: TGTGCCAGCAGCTTCAACTACGAGCAGTACTTC
CDR3 protein: CASSFNYEQYF

clone size: once
D gene: .
J gene: TRBJ1-4
V gene: TRBV16
CDR3 DNA: TGTGCCAGCAGCCAATCTCCGACAGTCTGGGGTTATGAAAAACTGTTTTTT
CDR3 protein: CASSQSPTVWGYEKLFF

clone size: .
D gene: .
J gene: TRBJ1-4
V gene: TRBV7-9
CDR3 DNA: TGTGCCAGCAGCTCGCGTGGAGAAAAACTGTTTTTT
CDR3 protein: CASSSRGEKLFF

clone size: .
D gene: TRBD1
J gene: TRBJ2-7
V gene: TRBV18
CDR3 DNA: TGTGCCAGCTCACGACCCGACAGGGGATCCTACGAGCAGTACTTC
CDR3 protein: CASSRPDRGSYEQYF

clone size: .
D gene: .
J gene: TRBJ1-2
V gene: TRBV12-3/TRBV12-4
CDR3 DNA: TGTGCCAGCAGTTCCGCCTATGGCTACACCTTC
CDR3 protein: CASSSAYGYTF

clone size: .
D gene: TRBD1
J gene: TRBJ2-2
V gene: TRBV25-1
CDR3 DNA: TGTGCCAGCACCCCAGGGACAGGGGGCCCGAACACCGGGGAGCTGTTTTTT
CDR3 protein: CASTPGTGGPNTGELFF

clone size: .
D gene: TRBD1
J gene: TRBJ1-1
V gene: TRBV19
CDR3 DNA: TGTGCCAGTAGACAGGGGCAGGGGTCCTTGAACACTGAAGCTTTCTTT
CDR3 protein: CASRQGQGSLNTEAFF

clone size: .
D gene: .
J gene: TRBJ1-2
V gene: TRBV18
CDR3 DNA: TGTGCCAGCTCAGGGCTTCTAGGAGGTGGCTACACCTTC
CDR3 protein: CASSGLLGGGYTF

clone size: .
D gene: TRBD1
J gene: TRBJ2-2
V gene: TRBV6-5
CDR3 DNA: TGTGCCAGCAGTTACAGGACAGGCGGCACCGGGGAGCTGTTTTTT
CDR3 protein: CASSYRTGGTGELFF

clone size: .
D gene: TRBD1
J gene: TRBJ1-2
V gene: TRBV2
CDR3 DNA: TGTGCCAGCAGTGAAGGGGGACAGGGGGTACCCTATGGCTACACCTTC
CDR3 protein: CASSEGGQGVPYGYTF

clone size: .
D gene: TRBD1
J gene: TRBJ2-7
V gene: TRBV6-5
CDR3 DNA: TGTGCCAGCGCCGGGGCAGGGGGTTCCGAGCAGTACTTC
CDR3 protein: CASAGAGGSEQYF

clone size: .
D gene: .
J gene: TRBJ1-1
V gene: TRBV10-3
CDR3 DNA: TGTGCCATCAGTGATCACGGGGAGGGTTCGGACACTGAAGCTTTCTTT
CDR3 protein: CAISDHGEGSDTEAFF

clone size: few
D gene: .
J gene: TRBJ2-2
V gene: TRBV5-6
CDR3 DNA: TGTGCCAGCAGCTTGTCCCCCGAGGGGTTGACCGGGGAGCTGTTTTTT
CDR3 protein: CASSLSPEGLTGELFF

clone size: .
D gene: .
J gene: TRBJ1-2
V gene: TRBV18
CDR3 DNA: TGTGCCAGCTCACCATCGAGAGGGAACTATGGCTACACCTTC
CDR3 protein: CASSPSRGNYGYTF

clone size: .
D gene: .
J gene: TRBJ1-1
V gene: TRBV6-2/TRBV6-3
CDR3 DNA: TGTGCCAGCAGTTACAGGAGAGGAGGGGCGAACACTGAAGCTTTCTTT
CDR3 protein: CASSYRRGGANTEAFF

clone size: few
D gene: TRBD2
J gene: TRBJ2-3
V gene: TRBV24-1
CDR3 DNA: TGTGCCACCAGTGATGGGGGACTAGCGGGGGGAGATACGCAGTATTTT
CDR3 protein: CATSDGGLAGGDTQYF

clone size: .
D gene: TRBD2
J gene: TRBJ2-7
V gene: TRBV25-1
CDR3 DNA: TGTGCCAGCAGTAAGGGACATCGGACTAGCCCCTACGAGCAGTACTTC
CDR3 protein: CASSKGHRTSPYEQYF

clone size: .
D gene: .
J gene: TRBJ2-1
V gene: TRBV5-4
CDR3 DNA: TGTGCCAGCAGCTTGGCCCGAAATCAATGGGAGCAGTTCTTC
CDR3 protein: CASSLARNQWEQFF

clone size: once
D gene: .
J gene: TRBJ1-2
V gene: TRBV30
CDR3 DNA: TGTGCCTGGAGTGTGCCCGTTAACTATGGCTACACCTTC
CDR3 protein: CAWSVPVNYGYTF

clone size: .
D gene: .
J gene: TRBJ1-2
V gene: TRBV19
CDR3 DNA: TGTGCCAGTAGTATACAGGAGGGGCCTCCCTATGGCTACACCTTC
CDR3 protein: CASSIQEGPPYGYTF

clone size: .
D gene: .
J gene: TRBJ2-2
V gene: TRBV30
CDR3 DNA: TGTGCCTGGAGTGTGGGCAGGCGCGTAGAATTGGCCGGGGAGCTGTTTTTT
CDR3 protein: CAWSVGRRVELAGELFF

clone size: .
D gene: TRBD1
J gene: TRBJ1-5
V gene: TRBV30
CDR3 DNA: TGTGCCTGGAGTGCCCCCAGGGACAGGGTACATTTT
CDR3 protein: CAWSAPRDRVHF